This T cell receptor (beta chain) was recorded in a study of T-cell memory formation after mild COVID-19. Researchers used 5'RACE with constant-segment primers to make TCR alpha and TCR beta cDNA libraries that carry sample barcodes and UMIs. TCRdb analysed the 5' RACE reads with MiXCR anew, one entry per CDR3 protein. The sample holds 110,000 to 150,000 distinct CDR3 sequences, almost 25% seen once. With 0 bases removed from V and 4 bases from J, the gap between germline ends came to 5 bases. The CDR3 covers 13 residues. Germline assignment: CDR1 SGHRS and CDR2 YFSETQ. The receptor was derived from an adult woman who had mild COVID-19 (a few samples of this study predate the infection). Cell type and time point are not known. The sequenced material came from PBMCs or a T cell subset sorted from them (not recorded which). The chain recombines TRBV5-1 with TRBJ1-5; weak D call: TRBD1 (5 bases). The CDR3 nucleotides are TGCGCCAGCAGCTTGGCAGGGAATCAGCCCCAGCATTTT. Translating gives CASSLAGNQPQHF.